What follows is one TCR beta chain and its context. The data are from a study of T cell changes during pregnancy in multiple sclerosis. Sequencing used immunoSEQ multiplex PCR; TCRdb keeps in-frame clones, though not all of them. Of tens of thousands of clones listed, almost 95% are singletons. Trimming removed 8 bases from V and 4 bases from J; junction bases left unmatched: 7. The CDR3 length is 12 residues. Per germline, CDR1 SQVTM and CDR2 ANQGSEA. The sample consisted of peripheral blood, taken in the third trimester of pregnancy. The chain carries TRBV29-1 and TRBJ2-7, with 8 positions matching TRBD2. This TCR was recovered from a female donor in good health, enrolled as a control in a pregnancy study. The CDR3 sequence is CSPLAGGYEQYF. The CDR3 nucleotides are TGCAGCCCTCTAGCGGGTGGGTACGAGCAGTACTTC.